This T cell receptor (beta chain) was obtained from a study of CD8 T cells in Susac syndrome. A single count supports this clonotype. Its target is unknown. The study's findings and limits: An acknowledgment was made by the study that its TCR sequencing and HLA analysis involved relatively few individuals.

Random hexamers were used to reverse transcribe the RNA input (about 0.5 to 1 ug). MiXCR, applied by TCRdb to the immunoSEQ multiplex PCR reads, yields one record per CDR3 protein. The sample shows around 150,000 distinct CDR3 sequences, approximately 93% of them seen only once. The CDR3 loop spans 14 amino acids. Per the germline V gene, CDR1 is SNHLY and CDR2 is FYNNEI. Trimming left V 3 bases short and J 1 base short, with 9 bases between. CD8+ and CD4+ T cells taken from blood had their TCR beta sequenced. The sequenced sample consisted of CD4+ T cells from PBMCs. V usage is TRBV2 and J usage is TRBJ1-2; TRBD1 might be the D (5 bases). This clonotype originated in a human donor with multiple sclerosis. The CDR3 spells CASSDWGGNYGYTF. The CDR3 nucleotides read TGTGCCAGCAGTGATTGGGGGGGTAACTATGGCTACACCTTC.